This T cell receptor beta chain was profiled in a study of T cells in Graves' hyperthyroidism and ophthalmopathy. Notes on the study in general: Most expanded thyroid clonotypes above 0.001 also appeared in blood.

This clonotype was seen repeatedly, ten times or more. As yet, its antigen is unknown. Graves' hyperthyroidism qualified as stable when ophthalmopathy did not progress within 18 months. Exclusions: uncontrolled infection, other autoimmune disease, pregnancy, lactation. The TCR beta CDR3 regions underwent amplification using RNA transcripts as the source. TCR CDR3 underwent first-round RT-PCR with the HTBI primer set. Each CDR3 protein is one row after TCRdb ran MiXCR on the multiplex PCR reads. This table holds about 740,000 distinct CDR3 sequences, approximately 14% found once. The sample consisted of blood. The receptor's source is a woman aged 18-29 years with Graves' hyperthyroidism.

The CDR3 coding sequence is TGCAGTGCTAGAGTTGCGGGAGGGAACGAGCAGTACTTC. Translated: CSARVAGGNEQYF. The genes are TRBV20-1 and TRBJ2-7; 9 bases line up with TRBD2. Germline V gene data show CDR1 as DFQATT and CDR2 as SNEGSKA (reference sequence). The V segment lost 1 base and the J segment 5 bases; nucleotides outside the gene matches: 3. The CDR3 totals 13 residues.